This TCR beta chain was obtained from a study of patients and donors after allogeneic stem cell transplantation. Comment on this clonotype: One end of the junction fails to match germline, which may point to a read error.

TCRdb itself ran the RT-PCR reads through MiXCR, one entry per CDR3 protein. The repertoire has approximately 170,000 distinct CDR3 sequences, about 24% of them found once; the top ten carry roughly 26%. The receptor was derived from a human donor who was either an allogeneic HSCT recipient or a stem cell or donor lymphocyte infusion donor (not recorded which). It is not recorded whose cells these are; they may come from a transplant donor. Sequences were obtained from blood, either unsorted or a sorted T cell fraction (not recorded which).

The CDR3 sequence is CASKQDYNSPLDF. The CDR3 nucleotides read TGTGCCTCCAAACAGGATTATAATTCACCCCTCGACTTT. This rearrangement joins TRBV10-3 to TRBJ1-6, with a weak D call TRBD1 (5 bases). CDR1 and CDR2 (germline): ENHRY, SYGVKD. The CDR3 loop spans 13 amino acids.